Listed below are T cell receptor beta chains from one sample, sequenced in a study of blood T cell repertoires in COVID-19. Produced via immunoSEQ multiplex PCR; TCRdb's table is partial and in-frame only. The sample includes about 140,000 clones, around 84% of them seen just once. The sequencing input was peripheral blood. These receptors were collected from a woman aged 60-70 years with acute or convalescent COVID-19. Both conserved end residues are part of each CDR3. A D gene is named only where the DNA matches it firmly. Clone sizes are given selectively: once, few, many, or a class where the clone is expanded.

d_gene: TRBD1
abundance: -
j_gene: TRBJ1-6
v_gene: TRBV27
CDR3aa: CASRYRDRGNSPLHF
CDR3nt: TGTGCCAGCAGATACCGGGACAGGGGTAATTCACCCCTCCACTTT

d_gene: TRBD1
abundance: -
j_gene: TRBJ1-1
v_gene: TRBV5-8
CDR3aa: CASSQGDSTEAFF
CDR3nt: TGTGCCAGCAGCCAAGGGGACAGCACTGAAGCTTTCTTT

d_gene: -
abundance: -
j_gene: TRBJ2-3
v_gene: TRBV11-3
CDR3aa: CASSPTQGTDTQYF
CDR3nt: TGTGCCAGCAGCCCGACCCAGGGTACAGATACGCAGTATTTT

d_gene: -
abundance: -
j_gene: TRBJ1-2
v_gene: TRBV28
CDR3aa: CASSFTEHYGYTF
CDR3nt: TGTGCCAGCAGTTTTACAGAGCACTATGGCTACACCTTC

d_gene: TRBD2
abundance: once
j_gene: TRBJ2-5
v_gene: TRBV27
CDR3aa: CASFGGGETQYF
CDR3nt: TGTGCCAGCTTCGGGGGAGGGGAGACCCAGTACTTC

d_gene: -
abundance: -
j_gene: TRBJ1-2
v_gene: TRBV5-4
CDR3aa: CASSFPQGPNYGYTF
CDR3nt: TGTGCCAGCAGCTTTCCCCAGGGCCCTAACTATGGCTACACCTTC

d_gene: TRBD1
abundance: -
j_gene: TRBJ1-2
v_gene: TRBV28
CDR3aa: CASSRTTGAYGYTF
CDR3nt: TGTGCCAGCAGCCGTACTACAGGGGCCTATGGCTACACCTTC

d_gene: -
abundance: once
j_gene: TRBJ1-3
v_gene: TRBV11-3
CDR3aa: CASSNGQWDTIYF
CDR3nt: TGTGCCAGCAGCAACGGACAGTGGGACACCATATATTTT

d_gene: TRBD1
abundance: -
j_gene: TRBJ2-7
v_gene: TRBV5-1
CDR3aa: CASSLAGTASYEQYF
CDR3nt: TGCGCCAGCAGCTTGGCCGGGACAGCCTCCTACGAGCAGTACTTC

d_gene: TRBD2
abundance: -
j_gene: TRBJ2-5
v_gene: TRBV5-6
CDR3aa: CASRTISGTLGETQYF
CDR3nt: TGTGCCAGCAGGACCATTAGCGGGACCCTCGGAGAGACCCAGTACTTC

d_gene: TRBD1
abundance: -
j_gene: TRBJ2-3
v_gene: TRBV28
CDR3aa: CASSSPGQGAVDTQYF
CDR3nt: TGTGCCAGCAGTTCCCCGGGACAGGGGGCCGTCGATACGCAGTATTTT

d_gene: -
abundance: -
j_gene: TRBJ2-3
v_gene: TRBV4-1
CDR3aa: CASSLGSTDTQYF
CDR3nt: TGCGCCAGCAGCCTCGGGTCGACAGATACGCAGTATTTT

d_gene: -
abundance: -
j_gene: TRBJ2-7
v_gene: TRBV7-9
CDR3aa: CASSSTGSTYEQYF
CDR3nt: TGTGCCAGCAGCTCGACCGGGTCAACCTACGAGCAGTACTTC

d_gene: -
abundance: -
j_gene: TRBJ1-2
v_gene: TRBV28
CDR3aa: CASSLSQGQGHGYTF
CDR3nt: TGTGCCAGCAGTTTATCCCAGGGGCAGGGACATGGCTACACCTTC

d_gene: -
abundance: -
j_gene: TRBJ1-4
v_gene: TRBV4-1
CDR3aa: CASSPRGATNEKLFF
CDR3nt: TGCGCCAGCAGCCCCCGCGGGGCAACTAATGAAAAACTGTTTTTT

d_gene: TRBD2
abundance: -
j_gene: TRBJ2-6
v_gene: TRBV4-1
CDR3aa: CASSLDLGGIGANVLTF
CDR3nt: TGCGCCAGCAGCCTCGACCTCGGGGGGATCGGGGCCAACGTCCTGACTTTC

d_gene: TRBD2
abundance: many
j_gene: TRBJ2-7
v_gene: TRBV10-3
CDR3aa: CAISESMVAGGRHSYEQYF
CDR3nt: TGTGCCATCAGTGAGTCGATGGTAGCGGGGGGCCGTCACTCCTACGAGCAGTACTTC

d_gene: -
abundance: -
j_gene: TRBJ1-1
v_gene: TRBV7-2
CDR3aa: CASTRGPQNTEAFF
CDR3nt: TGTGCCAGCACGCGGGGGCCACAGAACACTGAAGCTTTCTTT

d_gene: -
abundance: -
j_gene: TRBJ1-4
v_gene: TRBV13
CDR3aa: CASSRFIRSRGTATNEKLFF
CDR3nt: TGTGCCAGCAGCCGATTTATTAGGAGTCGGGGAACTGCAACTAATGAAAAACTGTTTTTT

d_gene: -
abundance: -
j_gene: TRBJ2-1
v_gene: TRBV10-3
CDR3aa: CAISPSTRLSSGAYNEQFF
CDR3nt: TGTGCCATCAGTCCCTCGACTAGATTATCTTCCGGGGCCTACAATGAGCAGTTCTTC

d_gene: -
abundance: -
j_gene: TRBJ1-4
v_gene: TRBV5-1
CDR3aa: CASSEDSRNEKLFF
CDR3nt: TGCGCCAGCAGCGAGGACAGCCGTAATGAAAAACTGTTTTTT

d_gene: TRBD1
abundance: -
j_gene: TRBJ1-1
v_gene: TRBV4-3
CDR3aa: CASSQAGQWIVPNRLGTEAFF
CDR3nt: TGCGCCAGCAGCCAAGCGGGACAGTGGATTGTCCCAAATCGCTTGGGGACTGAAGCTTTCTTT

d_gene: TRBD1
abundance: -
j_gene: TRBJ2-7
v_gene: TRBV6-4
CDR3aa: CASPVGTETYEQYF
CDR3nt: TGTGCCAGCCCCGTCGGGACAGAAACCTACGAGCAGTACTTC

d_gene: TRBD1
abundance: -
j_gene: TRBJ2-7
v_gene: TRBV14
CDR3aa: CASSQAGTGAGEQYF
CDR3nt: TGTGCCAGCAGCCAAGCCGGGACAGGGGCTGGCGAGCAGTACTTC

d_gene: TRBD2
abundance: -
j_gene: TRBJ2-1
v_gene: TRBV4-2
CDR3aa: CASSQRGLAGSSYNEQFF
CDR3nt: TGTGCCAGCAGCCAGAGGGGACTAGCGGGGTCATCCTACAATGAGCAGTTCTTC